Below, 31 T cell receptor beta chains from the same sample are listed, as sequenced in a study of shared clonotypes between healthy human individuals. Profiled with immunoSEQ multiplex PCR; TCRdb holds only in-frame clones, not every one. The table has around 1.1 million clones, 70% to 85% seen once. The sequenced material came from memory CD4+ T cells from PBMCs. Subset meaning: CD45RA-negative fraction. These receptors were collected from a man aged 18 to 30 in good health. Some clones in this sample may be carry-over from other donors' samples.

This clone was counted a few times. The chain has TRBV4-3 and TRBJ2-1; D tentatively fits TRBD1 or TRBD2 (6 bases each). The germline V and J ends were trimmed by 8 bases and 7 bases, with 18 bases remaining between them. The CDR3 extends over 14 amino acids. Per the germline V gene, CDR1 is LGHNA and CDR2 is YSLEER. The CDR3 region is CASGGHYSLNEQFF. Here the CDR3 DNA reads TGCGCCAGCGGGGGGCACTACTCCTTGAATGAGCAGTTCTTC.

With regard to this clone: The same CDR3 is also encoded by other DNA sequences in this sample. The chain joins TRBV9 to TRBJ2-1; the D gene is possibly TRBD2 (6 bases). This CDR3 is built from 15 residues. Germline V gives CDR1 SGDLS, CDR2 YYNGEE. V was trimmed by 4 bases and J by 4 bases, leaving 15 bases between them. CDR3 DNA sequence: TGTGCCAGCAGCCCGAGTGGTAGCGGATACAATGAGCAGTTCTTC. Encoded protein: CASSPSGSGYNEQFF.

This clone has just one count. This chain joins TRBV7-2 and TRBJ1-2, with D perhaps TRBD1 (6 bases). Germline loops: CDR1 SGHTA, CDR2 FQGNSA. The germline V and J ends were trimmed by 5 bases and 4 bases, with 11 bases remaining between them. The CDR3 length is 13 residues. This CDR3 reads CASSTDRTYGYTF. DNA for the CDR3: TGTGCCAGCAGCACAGACAGGACCTATGGCTACACCTTC.

This CDR3 is CSARTGSTIYF. The CDR3 DNA follows: TGCAGTGCTAGGACCGGCAGCACCATATATTTT. The V gene is TRBV20-1, the J gene TRBJ1-3; D gene ambiguous. Trimming left V 3 bases short and J 9 bases short, with 9 bases between. CDR3 length equals 11 residues. The germline CDR1 and CDR2 sequences are DFQATT and SNEGSKA (reference sequence).

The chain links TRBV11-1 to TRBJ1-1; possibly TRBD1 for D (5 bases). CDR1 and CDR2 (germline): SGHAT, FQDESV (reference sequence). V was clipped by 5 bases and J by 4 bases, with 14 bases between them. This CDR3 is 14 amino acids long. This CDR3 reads CASSPMGGFTEAFF. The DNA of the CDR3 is TGTGCCAGCAGCCCGATGGGGGGTTTCACTGAAGCTTTCTTT. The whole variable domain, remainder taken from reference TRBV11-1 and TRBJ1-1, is EAEVAQSPRYKITEKSQAVAFWCDPISGHATLYWYRQILGQGPELLVQFQDESVVDDSQLPKDRFSAERLKGVDSTLKIQPAELGDSAMYLCASSPMGGFTEAFFGQGTRLTVV.

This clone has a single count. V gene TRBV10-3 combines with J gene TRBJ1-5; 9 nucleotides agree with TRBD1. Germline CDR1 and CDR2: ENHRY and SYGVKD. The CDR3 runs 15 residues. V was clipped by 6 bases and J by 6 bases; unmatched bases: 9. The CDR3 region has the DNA TGTGCCATCAGCGAGGGACAGGGAGGGCGTCAGCCCCAGCATTTT. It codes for CAISEGQGGRQPQHF.

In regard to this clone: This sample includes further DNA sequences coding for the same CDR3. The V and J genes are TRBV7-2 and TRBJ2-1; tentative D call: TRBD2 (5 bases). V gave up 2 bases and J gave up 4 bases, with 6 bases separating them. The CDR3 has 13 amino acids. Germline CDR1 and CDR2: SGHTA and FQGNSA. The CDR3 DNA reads TGTGCCAGCAGCTTAACTAGTTACAATGAGCAGTTCTTC. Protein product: CASSLTSYNEQFF.

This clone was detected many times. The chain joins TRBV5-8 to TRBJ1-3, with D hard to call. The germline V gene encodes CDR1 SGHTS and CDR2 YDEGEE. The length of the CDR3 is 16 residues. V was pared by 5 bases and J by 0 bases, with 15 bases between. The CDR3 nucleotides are TGTGCCAGCAGTATACGCGGGCCGAGCTCTGGAAACACCATATATTTT. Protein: CASSIRGPSSGNTIYF.

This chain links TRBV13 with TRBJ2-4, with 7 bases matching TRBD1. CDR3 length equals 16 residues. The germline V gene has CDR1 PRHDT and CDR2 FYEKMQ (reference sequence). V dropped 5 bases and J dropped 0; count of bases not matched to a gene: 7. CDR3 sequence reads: CASSPKNRGAKNIQYF. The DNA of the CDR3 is TGTGCCAGCAGCCCTAAAAACAGGGGAGCCAAAAACATTCAGTACTTC.

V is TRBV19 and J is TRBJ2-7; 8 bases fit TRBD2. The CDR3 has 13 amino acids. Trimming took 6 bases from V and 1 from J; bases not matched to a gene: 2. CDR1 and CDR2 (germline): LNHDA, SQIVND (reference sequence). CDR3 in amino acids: CASRLAGSYEQYF. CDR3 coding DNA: TGTGCCAGTAGGTTAGCGGGGTCCTACGAGCAGTACTTC.

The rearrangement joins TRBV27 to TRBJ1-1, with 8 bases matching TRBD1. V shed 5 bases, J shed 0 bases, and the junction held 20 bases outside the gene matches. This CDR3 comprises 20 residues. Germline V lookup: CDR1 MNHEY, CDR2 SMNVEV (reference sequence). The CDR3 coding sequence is TGTGCCAGCAGTGCCTTTGGACAGGGCGCTAATCGATTCATGAACACTGAAGCTTTCTTT. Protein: CASSAFGQGANRFMNTEAFF.

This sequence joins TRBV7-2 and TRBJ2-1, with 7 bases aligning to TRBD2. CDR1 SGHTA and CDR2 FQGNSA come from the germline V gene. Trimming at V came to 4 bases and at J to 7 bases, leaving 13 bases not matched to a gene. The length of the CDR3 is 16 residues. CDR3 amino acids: CASSSPSGTPGNEQFF. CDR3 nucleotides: TGTGCCAGCAGCTCACCGAGCGGGACCCCTGGGAATGAGCAGTTCTTC.

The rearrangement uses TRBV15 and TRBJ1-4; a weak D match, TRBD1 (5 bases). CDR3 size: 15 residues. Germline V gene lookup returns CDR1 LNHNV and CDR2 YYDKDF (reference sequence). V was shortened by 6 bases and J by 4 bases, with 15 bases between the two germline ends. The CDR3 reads CATSTPRGVNEKLFF. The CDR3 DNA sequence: TGTGCCACCAGTACCCCCCGGGGGGTTAATGAAAAACTGTTTTTT.

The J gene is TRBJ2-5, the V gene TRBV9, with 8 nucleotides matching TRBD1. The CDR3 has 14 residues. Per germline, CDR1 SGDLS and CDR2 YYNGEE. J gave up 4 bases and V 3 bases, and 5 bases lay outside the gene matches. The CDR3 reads CASSGQGLGETQYF. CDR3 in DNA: TGTGCCAGCAGCGGACAGGGGTTAGGAGAGACCCAGTACTTC.

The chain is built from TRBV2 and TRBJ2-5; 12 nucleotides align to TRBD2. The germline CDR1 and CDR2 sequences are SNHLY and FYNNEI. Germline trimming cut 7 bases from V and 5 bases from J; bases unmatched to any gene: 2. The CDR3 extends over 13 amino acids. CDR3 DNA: TGTGCCAGCACTGGGACTAGCGGGGAGACCCAGTACTTC. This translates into CASTGTSGETQYF.

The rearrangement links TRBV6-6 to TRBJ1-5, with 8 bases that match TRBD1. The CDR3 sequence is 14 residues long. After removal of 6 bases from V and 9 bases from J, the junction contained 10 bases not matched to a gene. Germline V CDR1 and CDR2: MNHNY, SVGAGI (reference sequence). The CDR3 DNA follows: TGTGCCAGCAGAGAACACAGGGGGAGCGGGCCCCAGCATTTT. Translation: CASREHRGSGPQHF.

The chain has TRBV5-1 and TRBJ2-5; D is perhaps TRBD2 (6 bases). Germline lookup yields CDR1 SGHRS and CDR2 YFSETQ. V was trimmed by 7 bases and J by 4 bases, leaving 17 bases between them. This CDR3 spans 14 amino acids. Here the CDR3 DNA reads TGCGCCAGCGGGGCCTACGGGGGTCGAGAGACCCAGTACTTC. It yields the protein CASGAYGGRETQYF.

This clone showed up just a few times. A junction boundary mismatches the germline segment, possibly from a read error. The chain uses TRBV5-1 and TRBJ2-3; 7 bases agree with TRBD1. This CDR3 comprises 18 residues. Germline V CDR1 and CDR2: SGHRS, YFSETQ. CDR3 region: CASSLEMGTDYRTDTQYF. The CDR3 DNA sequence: TGCGCCAGCAGTTTGGAGATGGGGACAGACTACCGCACAGATACGCAGTATTTT.

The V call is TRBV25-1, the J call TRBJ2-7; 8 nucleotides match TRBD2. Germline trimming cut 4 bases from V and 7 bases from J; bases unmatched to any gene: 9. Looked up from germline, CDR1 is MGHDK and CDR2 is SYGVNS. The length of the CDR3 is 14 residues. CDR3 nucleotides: TGTGCCAGCAGTGTTTCGGGAGGGCAGGGGGAGCAGTACTTC. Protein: CASSVSGGQGEQYF.

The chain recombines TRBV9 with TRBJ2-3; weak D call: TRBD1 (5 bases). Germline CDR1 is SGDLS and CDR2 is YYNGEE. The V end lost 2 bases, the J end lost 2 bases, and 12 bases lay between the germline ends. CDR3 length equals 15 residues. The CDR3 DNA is TGTGCCAGCAGCGTCACGGACATAACCACAGATACGCAGTATTTT. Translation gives CASSVTDITTDTQYF.

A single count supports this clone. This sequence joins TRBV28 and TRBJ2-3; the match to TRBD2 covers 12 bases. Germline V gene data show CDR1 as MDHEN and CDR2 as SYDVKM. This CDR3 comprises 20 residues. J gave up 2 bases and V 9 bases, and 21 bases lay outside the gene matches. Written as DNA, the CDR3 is TGTGCCAGTCCGAGGACCGGACTAGCGGGAACCGAAGGTCTCACAGATACGCAGTATTTT. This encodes CASPRTGLAGTEGLTDTQYF.

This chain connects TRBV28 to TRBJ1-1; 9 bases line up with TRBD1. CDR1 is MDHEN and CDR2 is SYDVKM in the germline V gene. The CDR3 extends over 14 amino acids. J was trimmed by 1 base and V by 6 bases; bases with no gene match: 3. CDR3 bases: TGTGCCAGCAGACAGGGGGCGCGGAACACTGAAGCTTTCTTT. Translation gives CASRQGARNTEAFF. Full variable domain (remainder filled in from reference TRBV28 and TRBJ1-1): DVKVTQSSRYLVKRTGEKVFLECVQDMDHENMFWYRQDPGLGLRLIYFSYDVKMKEKGDIPEGYSVSREKKERFSLILESASTNQTSMYLCASRQGARNTEAFFGQGTRLTVV.

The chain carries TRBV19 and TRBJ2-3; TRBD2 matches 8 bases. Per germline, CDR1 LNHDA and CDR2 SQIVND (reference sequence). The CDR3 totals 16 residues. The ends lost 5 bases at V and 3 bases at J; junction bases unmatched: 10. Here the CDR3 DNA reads TGTGCCAGTAGTCCAACGGGGGGGAGGATAACAGATACGCAGTATTTT. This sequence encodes CASSPTGGRITDTQYF.

CDR3 protein: CASSVVRGTELDQPQHF. The CDR3 DNA is TGTGCCAGCAGCGTAGTGAGGGGGACAGAACTCGATCAGCCCCAGCATTTT. This sequence joins TRBV9 and TRBJ1-5; 7 bases agree with TRBD1. The V gene end was trimmed by 0 bases and the J gene end by 5 bases; junction bases not matched to a gene: 11. This CDR3 has 17 residues. Germline lookup yields CDR1 SGDLS and CDR2 YYNGEE.

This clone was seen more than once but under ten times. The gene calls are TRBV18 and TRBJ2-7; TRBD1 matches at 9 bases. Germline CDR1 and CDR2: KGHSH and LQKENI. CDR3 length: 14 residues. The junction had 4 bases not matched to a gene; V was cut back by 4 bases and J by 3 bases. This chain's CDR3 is CASSREGQGYEQYF. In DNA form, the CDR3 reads TGTGCCAGCTCACGAGAGGGACAGGGCTACGAGCAGTACTTC.

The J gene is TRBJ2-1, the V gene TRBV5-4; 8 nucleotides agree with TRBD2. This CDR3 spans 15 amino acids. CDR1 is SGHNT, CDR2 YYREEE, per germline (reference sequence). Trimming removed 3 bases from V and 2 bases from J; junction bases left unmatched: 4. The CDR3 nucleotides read TGTGCCAGCAGCTCTCGACTAGCGCCCTACAATGAGCAGTTCTTC. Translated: CASSSRLAPYNEQFF.

The chain's CDR3 is CASSQVLAKSNGNTIYF. CDR3 sequence (DNA): TGTGCCAGCAGCCAAGTATTGGCCAAATCTAACGGAAACACCATATATTTT. The chain is built from TRBV4-2 and TRBJ1-3; D is uncertain. V lost 1 base, J lost 4 bases, and 17 bases lay in between. Germline lookup yields CDR1 LGHNA and CDR2 YNFKEQ. This CDR3 has 17 residues.

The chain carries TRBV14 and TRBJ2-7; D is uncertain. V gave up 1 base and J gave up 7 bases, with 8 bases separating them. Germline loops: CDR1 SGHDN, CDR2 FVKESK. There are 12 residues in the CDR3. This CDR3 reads CASSQVPWEQYF. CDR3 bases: TGTGCCAGCAGCCAAGTCCCATGGGAGCAGTACTTC.

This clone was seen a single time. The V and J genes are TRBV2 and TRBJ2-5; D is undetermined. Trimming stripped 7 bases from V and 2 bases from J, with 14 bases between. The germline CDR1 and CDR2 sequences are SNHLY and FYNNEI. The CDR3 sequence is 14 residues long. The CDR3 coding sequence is TGTGCCAGCATTAGGTGGGGTGAGCAAGAGACCCAGTACTTC. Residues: CASIRWGEQETQYF.

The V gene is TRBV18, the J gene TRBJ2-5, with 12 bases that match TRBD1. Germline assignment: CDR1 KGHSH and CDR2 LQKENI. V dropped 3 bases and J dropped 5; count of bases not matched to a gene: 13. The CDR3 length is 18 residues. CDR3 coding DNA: TGTGCCAGCTCACCTATCTTTTCGGGACAGGGGGCGGAGGAGACCCAGTACTTC. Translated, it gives CASSPIFSGQGAEETQYF.

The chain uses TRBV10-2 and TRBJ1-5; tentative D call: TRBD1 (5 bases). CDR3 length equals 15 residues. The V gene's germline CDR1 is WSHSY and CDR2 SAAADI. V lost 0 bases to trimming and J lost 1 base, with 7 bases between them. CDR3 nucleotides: TGCGCCAGCAGTGAGTCTTCAGGGAGCAATCAGCCCCAGCATTTT. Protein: CASSESSGSNQPQHF.